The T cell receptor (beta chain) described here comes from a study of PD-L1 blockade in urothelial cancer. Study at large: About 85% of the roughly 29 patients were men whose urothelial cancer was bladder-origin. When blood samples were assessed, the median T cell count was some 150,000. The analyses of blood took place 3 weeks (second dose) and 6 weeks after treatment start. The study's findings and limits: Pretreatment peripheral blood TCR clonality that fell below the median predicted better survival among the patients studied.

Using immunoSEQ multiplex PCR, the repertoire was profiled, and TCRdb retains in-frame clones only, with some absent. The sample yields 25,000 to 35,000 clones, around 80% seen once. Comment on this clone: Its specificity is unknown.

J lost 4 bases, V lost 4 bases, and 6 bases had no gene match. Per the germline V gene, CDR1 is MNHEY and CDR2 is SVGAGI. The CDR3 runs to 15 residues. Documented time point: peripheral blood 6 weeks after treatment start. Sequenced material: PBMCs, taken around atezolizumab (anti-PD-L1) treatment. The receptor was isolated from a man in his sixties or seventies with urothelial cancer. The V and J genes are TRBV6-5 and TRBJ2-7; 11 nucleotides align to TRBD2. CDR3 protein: CASSSGLAGPYEQYF. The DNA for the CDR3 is TGTGCCAGCAGTTCCGGACTAGCGGGTCCTTACGAGCAGTACTTC.